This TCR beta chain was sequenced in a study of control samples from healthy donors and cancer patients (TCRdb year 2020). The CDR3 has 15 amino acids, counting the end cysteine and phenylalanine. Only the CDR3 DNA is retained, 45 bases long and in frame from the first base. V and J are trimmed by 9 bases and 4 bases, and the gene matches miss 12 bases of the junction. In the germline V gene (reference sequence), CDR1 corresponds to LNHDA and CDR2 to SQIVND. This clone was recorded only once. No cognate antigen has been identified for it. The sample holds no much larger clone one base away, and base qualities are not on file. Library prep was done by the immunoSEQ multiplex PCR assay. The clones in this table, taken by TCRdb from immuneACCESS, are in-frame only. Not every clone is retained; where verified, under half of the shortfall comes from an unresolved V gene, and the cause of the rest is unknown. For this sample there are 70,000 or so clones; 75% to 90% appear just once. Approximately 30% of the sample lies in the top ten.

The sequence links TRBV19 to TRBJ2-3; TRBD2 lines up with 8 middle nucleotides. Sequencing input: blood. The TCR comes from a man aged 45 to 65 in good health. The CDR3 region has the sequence CASSARRGAPDTQYF. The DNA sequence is TGTGCCAGCTCCGCGCGGCGGGGGGCCCCAGATACGCAGTATTTT. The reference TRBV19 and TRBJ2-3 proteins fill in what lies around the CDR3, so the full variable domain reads DGGITQSPKYLFRKEGQNVTLSCEQNLNHDAMYWYRQDPGQGLRLIYYSQIVNDFQKGDIAEGYSVSREKKESFPLTVTSAQKNPTAFYLCASSARRGAPDTQYFGPGTRLTVL.